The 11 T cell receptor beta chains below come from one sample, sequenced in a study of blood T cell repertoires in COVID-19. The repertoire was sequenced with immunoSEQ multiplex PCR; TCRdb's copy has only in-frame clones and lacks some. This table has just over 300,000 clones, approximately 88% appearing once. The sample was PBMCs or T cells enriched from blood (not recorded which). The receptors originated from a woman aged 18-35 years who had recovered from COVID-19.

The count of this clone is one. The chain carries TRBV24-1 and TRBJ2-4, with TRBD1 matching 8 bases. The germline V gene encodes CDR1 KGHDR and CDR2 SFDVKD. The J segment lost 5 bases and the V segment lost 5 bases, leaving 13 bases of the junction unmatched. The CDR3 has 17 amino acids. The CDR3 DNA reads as TGTGCCACCAGTGTTTTTATAAGGGACAGGCCGGAAAACATTCAGTACTTC. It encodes CATSVFIRDRPENIQYF.

The CDR3 protein is CASSQVMVSGRGTDTQYF. The CDR3 region has the DNA TGTGCCAGCAGCCAAGTTATGGTTAGCGGGAGGGGCACAGATACGCAGTATTTT. V and J are TRBV4-2 and TRBJ2-3, with TRBD2 matching over 11 bases. V trimming: 1 base; J trimming: 1 base; junction bases outside the gene matches: 7. The CDR3 extends over 18 amino acids. Germline CDR1 and CDR2: LGHNA and YNFKEQ.

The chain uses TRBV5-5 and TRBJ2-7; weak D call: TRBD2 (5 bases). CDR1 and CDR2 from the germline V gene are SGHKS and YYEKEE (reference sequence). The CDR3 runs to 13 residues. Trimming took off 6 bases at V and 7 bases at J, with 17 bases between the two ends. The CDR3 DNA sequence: TGTGCCAGCACCCCGGGTCTCTCGGGGGAGCAGTACTTC. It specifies CASTPGLSGEQYF.

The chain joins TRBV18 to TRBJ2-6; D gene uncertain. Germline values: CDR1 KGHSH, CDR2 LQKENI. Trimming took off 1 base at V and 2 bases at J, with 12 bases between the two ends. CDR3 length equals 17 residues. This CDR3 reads CASSPLTPAAGANVLTF. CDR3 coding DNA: TGTGCCAGCTCACCACTCACCCCGGCGGCTGGGGCCAACGTCCTGACTTTC.

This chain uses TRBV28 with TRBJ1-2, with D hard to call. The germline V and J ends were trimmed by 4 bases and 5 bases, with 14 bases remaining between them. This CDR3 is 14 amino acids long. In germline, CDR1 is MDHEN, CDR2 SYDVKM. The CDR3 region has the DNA TGTGCCAGCAGTTCCGGGAACGAGAATTATGGCTACACCTTC. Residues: CASSSGNENYGYTF.

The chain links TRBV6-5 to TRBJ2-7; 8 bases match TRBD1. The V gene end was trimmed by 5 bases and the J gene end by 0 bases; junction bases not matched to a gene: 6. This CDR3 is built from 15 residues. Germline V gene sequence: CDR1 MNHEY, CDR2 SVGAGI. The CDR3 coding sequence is TGTGCCAGCAGTAGAGGTGGACAGGGCTCCTACGAGCAGTACTTC. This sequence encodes CASSRGGQGSYEQYF.

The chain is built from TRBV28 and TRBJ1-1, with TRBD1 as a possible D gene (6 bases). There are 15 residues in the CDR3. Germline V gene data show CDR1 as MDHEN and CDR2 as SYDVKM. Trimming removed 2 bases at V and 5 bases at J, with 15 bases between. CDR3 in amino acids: CASSLGGARRTEAFF. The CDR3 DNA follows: TGTGCCAGCAGTTTAGGGGGGGCGCGGAGGACTGAAGCTTTCTTT.

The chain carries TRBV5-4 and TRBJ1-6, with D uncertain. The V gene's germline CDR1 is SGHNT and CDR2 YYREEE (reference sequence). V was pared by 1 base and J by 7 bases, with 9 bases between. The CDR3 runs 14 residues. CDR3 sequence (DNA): TGTGCCAGCAGCTTGCGAGGGTTCAATTCACCCCTCCACTTT. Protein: CASSLRGFNSPLHF.

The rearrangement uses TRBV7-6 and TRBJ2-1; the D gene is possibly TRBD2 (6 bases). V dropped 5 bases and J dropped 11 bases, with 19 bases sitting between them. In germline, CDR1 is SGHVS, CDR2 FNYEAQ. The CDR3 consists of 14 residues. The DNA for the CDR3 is TGTGCCAGCAGCATGGGACTCGGTGAGGTTAAGCAGTTCTTC. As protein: CASSMGLGEVKQFF.

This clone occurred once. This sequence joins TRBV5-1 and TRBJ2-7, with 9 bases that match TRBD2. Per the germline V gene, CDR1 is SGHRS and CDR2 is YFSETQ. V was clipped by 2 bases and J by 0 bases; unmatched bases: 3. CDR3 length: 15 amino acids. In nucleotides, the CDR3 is TGCGCCAGCAGCTTAACTAGCGGGTCCTCCTACGAGCAGTACTTC. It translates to CASSLTSGSSYEQYF.

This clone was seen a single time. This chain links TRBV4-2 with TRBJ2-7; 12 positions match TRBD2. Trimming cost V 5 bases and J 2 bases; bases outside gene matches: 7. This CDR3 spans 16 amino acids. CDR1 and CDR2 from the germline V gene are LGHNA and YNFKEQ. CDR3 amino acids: CASSVTSGGGAYEQYF. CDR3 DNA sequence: TGTGCCAGCAGCGTGACTAGCGGGGGTGGTGCCTACGAGCAGTACTTC.